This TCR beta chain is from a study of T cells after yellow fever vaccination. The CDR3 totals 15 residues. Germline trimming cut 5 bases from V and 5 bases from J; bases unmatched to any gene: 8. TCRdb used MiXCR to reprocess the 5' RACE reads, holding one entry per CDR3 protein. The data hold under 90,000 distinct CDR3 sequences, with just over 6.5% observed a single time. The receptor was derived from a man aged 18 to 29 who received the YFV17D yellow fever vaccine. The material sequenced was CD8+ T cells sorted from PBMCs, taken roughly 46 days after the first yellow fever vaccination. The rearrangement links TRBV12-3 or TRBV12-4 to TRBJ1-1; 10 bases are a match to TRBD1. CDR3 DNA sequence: TGTGCCAGCAGTCTGGAGACAGGGGGCAATACTGAAGCTTTCTTT. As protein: CASSLETGGNTEAFF.